This T cell receptor beta chain comes out of a study of shared clonotypes between healthy human individuals. Looking at the study overall: Donors were a couple of women and three men aged 18 to 49. Donors had three CD4 naive, three CD4 memory, two CD8 naive and one CD8 memory plate apiece.

On this clone: Its antigen remains unidentified.

The CDR3 has 16 residues. Trimming cost V 4 bases and J 4 bases; bases outside gene matches: 9. The germline V gene encodes CDR1 MGHRA and CDR2 YSYEKL. Those who donated, Caucasian adults without exception, all lived in Nashville, Tennessee. Some clones are missing from TCRdb's copy, which holds only in-frame ones; the method was immunoSEQ multiplex PCR. The data show around 600,000 clones, around 97% seen once. Study outcomes and limitations: Non-shared clonotypes showed lower generation probabilities than clonotypes common to all four donors.

This chain connects TRBV4-1 to TRBJ1-5; 8 bases line up with TRBD1. Sequenced sample: naive CD4+ T cells sorted from blood. Subset of the sample: CD45RA+ positively selected. The origin of this receptor is a woman aged 30 to 39 in good health. CDR3 nucleotide sequence: TGCGCCAGCAGCCTTACCTTAGGACAGGGTAATCAGCCCCAGCATTTT. Encoded protein: CASSLTLGQGNQPQHF.